This TCR beta chain was identified during a study of cytomegalovirus exposure and HLA in healthy donors. PCR employed 60 Vbeta and 13 Jbeta primers. Using immunoSEQ multiplex PCR, the repertoire was profiled, and TCRdb retains in-frame clones only, with some absent. In the table there are about 110,000 clones, 13% to 15% of which are singletons. The sample comprised PBMCs. The clonotype originates from a female donor in good health and CMV-seronegative.

In DNA form, the CDR3 reads TGTGCCGTAAACCGGGACAGGACGTCCTACGAGCAGTACTTC. As protein: CAVNRDRTSYEQYF. The rearrangement uses TRBV10-3 and TRBJ2-7; 8 bases are shared with TRBD1. The V segment lost 11 bases and the J segment 1 base; nucleotides outside the gene matches: 10. The CDR3 loop spans 14 amino acids. CDR1 and CDR2 (germline): ENHRY, SYGVKD.